This T cell receptor (beta chain) was obtained from a study of T cell responses to AZD1222 COVID-19 vaccine. Clones were sequenced by immunoSEQ multiplex PCR, and TCRdb holds only the in-frame ones, with some missing. The sample shows roughly 80,000 clones, over 80% of them seen only once. Looked up from germline, CDR1 is KGHSH and CDR2 is LQKENI. Trimming removed 0 bases from V and 11 bases from J; junction bases left unmatched: 8. This CDR3 is built from 14 residues. The gene calls are TRBV18 and TRBJ1-1; 8 bases are a match to TRBD1. This receptor was identified in an adult in good health. The starting material was peripheral blood, obtained on day 0 of AZD1222 vaccination. The CDR3 region is CASSPPSTGGDAFF. CDR3 DNA: TGTGCCAGCTCACCACCTAGCACAGGGGGTGACGCTTTCTTT. Variable domain in full (rest from reference TRBV18 and TRBJ1-1): NAGVMQNPRHLVRRRGQEARLRCSPMKGHSHVYWYRQLPEEGLKFMVYLQKENIIDESGMPKERFSAEFPKEGPSILRIQQVVRGDSAAYFCASSPPSTGGDAFFGQGTRLTVV.